This note documents a single TCR beta chain sequence. Its antigen remains unidentified. The data originate from a study of T cell responses to AZD1222 COVID-19 vaccine. Study-wide findings and caveats: Repertoires were sampled only after the peak T cell response. Vaccine-associated CD4 TCRs ranged over spike, dominating at 160-218 and 743-854. An increase in Spike-specific TCR breadth and depth was observed after two AZD1222 doses. Most donors were white British, females outnumbered males, and clonal diversity was possibly underestimated.

Some clones are missing from TCRdb's copy, which holds only in-frame ones; the method was immunoSEQ multiplex PCR. Of 68,000 or so clones listed, 80% to 85% were seen once; the top ten hold around 10%. The V segment lost 1 base and the J segment 3 bases; nucleotides outside the gene matches: 4. Germline V CDR1 and CDR2: KGHSH, LQKENI. There are 15 residues in the CDR3. The V and J genes are TRBV18 and TRBJ1-1; 8 nucleotides line up with TRBD1. The receptor was derived from an adult in good health. This material consisted of peripheral blood, taken on day 0 of AZD1222 vaccination. CDR3 sequence reads: CASSPRQGIDTEAFF. The CDR3 DNA sequence: TGTGCCAGCTCACCACGACAGGGGATTGACACTGAAGCTTTCTTT.